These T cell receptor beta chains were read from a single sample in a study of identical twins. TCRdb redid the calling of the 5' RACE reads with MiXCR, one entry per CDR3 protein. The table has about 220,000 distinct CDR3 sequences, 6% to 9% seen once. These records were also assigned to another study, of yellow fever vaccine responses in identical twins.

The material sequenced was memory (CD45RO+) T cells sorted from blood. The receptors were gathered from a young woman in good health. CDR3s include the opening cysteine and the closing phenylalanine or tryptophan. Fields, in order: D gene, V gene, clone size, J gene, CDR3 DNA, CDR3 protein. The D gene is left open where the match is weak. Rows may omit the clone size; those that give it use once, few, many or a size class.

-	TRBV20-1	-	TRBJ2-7	TGCAGTGCTAGAGAACTAAGCCCGCGGGTCACAAACGTCCGGTACGAGCAGTACTTC	CSARELSPRVTNVRYEQYF
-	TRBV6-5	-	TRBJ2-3	TGTGCCAGCAGTTACTCGAAATCCGTGGCGCAGTATTTT	CASSYSKSVAQYF
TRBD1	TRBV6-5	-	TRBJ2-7	TGTGCCAGCAGTTACCCTAGGGACAGGCCCTACGAGCAGTACTTC	CASSYPRDRPYEQYF
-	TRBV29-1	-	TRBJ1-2	TGCAGCGCTGAAGGCCCAGGGAACTATGGCTACACCTTC	CSAEGPGNYGYTF
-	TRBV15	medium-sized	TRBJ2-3	TGTGCCACCAGCAGCCACTCGGGGGCAGATACGCAGTATTTT	CATSSHSGADTQYF
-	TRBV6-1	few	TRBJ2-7	TGTGCCAGCAGCCCATTAGCGGAGGCCTACGAGCAGTACTTC	CASSPLAEAYEQYF
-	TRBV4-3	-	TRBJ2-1	TGCGCCAGCAGCCAAGATCGGGGCCGATTGCAGTTCTTC	CASSQDRGRLQFF
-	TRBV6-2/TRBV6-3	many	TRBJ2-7	TGTGCCAGCGGAGACTGGGTTCTCTACGAGCAGTACTTC	CASGDWVLYEQYF
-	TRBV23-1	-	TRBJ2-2	TGCGCCAGCGGACGGTCCGGGGAGCTGTTTTTT	CASGRSGELFF
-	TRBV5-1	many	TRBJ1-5	TGCGCCAGCAGCTTAACCGGGAGCTCGGGCAATCAGCCCCAGCATTTT	CASSLTGSSGNQPQHF
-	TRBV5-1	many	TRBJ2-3	TGCGCCAGCAGCTTTCCAGCGCCCACAGATACGCAGTATTTT	CASSFPAPTDTQYF
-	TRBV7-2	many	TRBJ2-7	TGTGCCAGCAGACCCGGACAGTCCTACGAGCAGTACTTC	CASRPGQSYEQYF
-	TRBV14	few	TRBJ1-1	TGTGCCAGCAGCCAATGGCGGGGGACGAACACTGAAGCTTTCTTT	CASSQWRGTNTEAFF
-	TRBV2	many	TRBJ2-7	TGTGCCAGCAGGGTCGCCACCAACGAGCAGTACTTC	CASRVATNEQYF
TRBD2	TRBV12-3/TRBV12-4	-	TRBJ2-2	TGTGCCAGCAGTTTAGACTCGGCGGGGGGGCTTCGGAGCGGGGAGCTGTTTTTT	CASSLDSAGGLRSGELFF
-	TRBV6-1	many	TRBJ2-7	TGTGCCAGCAGCCGAGGAGAATCACCCTACGAGCAGTACTTC	CASSRGESPYEQYF
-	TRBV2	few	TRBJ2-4	TGTGCCAGCAGTGGTACTACAGGGCTCAAAAACATTCAGTACTTC	CASSGTTGLKNIQYF
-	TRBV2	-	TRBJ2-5	TGTGCCAGCAGTGAATCTCTGGGCCCCCCAGAGACCCAGTACTTC	CASSESLGPPETQYF
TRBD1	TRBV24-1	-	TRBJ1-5	TGTGCCATCAGTGATTTGCCCCGGGACAGGGATTACAATCAGCCCCAGCATTTT	CAISDLPRDRDYNQPQHF
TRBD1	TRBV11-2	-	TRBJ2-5	TGTGCCAGCAGCTTAGGCGCGACAGGGGGGCAAGGAGAGACCCAGTACTTC	CASSLGATGGQGETQYF
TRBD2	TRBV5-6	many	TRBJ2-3	TGTGCCAGCAGCTTAGCGGGGGTTTCCGATACGCAGTATTTT	CASSLAGVSDTQYF
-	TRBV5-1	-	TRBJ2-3	TGCGCCAGCAGGTCCAGGGCCTCCCCCATTAGCACAGATACGCAGTATTTT	CASRSRASPISTDTQYF
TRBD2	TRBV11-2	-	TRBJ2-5	TGTGCCAGCAGCTTGGATAGCGGGAGTGGGGAGACCCAGTACTTC	CASSLDSGSGETQYF
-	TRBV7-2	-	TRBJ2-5	TGTGCCAGCAGCATCGACAGCAAGGGGGTAGAGACCCAGTACTTC	CASSIDSKGVETQYF
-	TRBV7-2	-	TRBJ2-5	TGTGCCAGCAGCTTACCCGGGACCCAGTACTTC	CASSLPGTQYF
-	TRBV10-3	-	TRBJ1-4	TGTGCCATCAGTGAGTCCTCCACCGCGGGAAATAATGAAAAACTGTTTTTT	CAISESSTAGNNEKLFF
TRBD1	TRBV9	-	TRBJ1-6	TGTGCCAGCAGCGTAAGAGGGACAGGGGAATCACCCCTCCACTTT	CASSVRGTGESPLHF
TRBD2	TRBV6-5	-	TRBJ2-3	TGTGCCAGCAGTTACGACGGGGGGAGGTATACGCAGTATTTT	CASSYDGGRYTQYF
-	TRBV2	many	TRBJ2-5	TGTGCCAGCAGTGAAGCAACGGGAGAGACCCAGTACTTC	CASSEATGETQYF
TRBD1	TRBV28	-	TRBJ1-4	TGTGCCAGCAGTTTCCCGGGGACAGGAGCTAATGAAAAACTGTTTTTT	CASSFPGTGANEKLFF
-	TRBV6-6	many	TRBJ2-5	TGTGCCAGCAGACGAGAGACCCAGTACTTC	CASRRETQYF
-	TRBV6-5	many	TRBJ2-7	TGTGCCAGCAGTTACTCTCCGACCGAGCAGTACTTC	CASSYSPTEQYF
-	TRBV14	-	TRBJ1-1	TGTGCCAGCAGCCAAGCCACTGAAGCTTTCTTT	CASSQATEAFF
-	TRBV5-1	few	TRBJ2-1	TGCGCCAGCAGCACACCAATCGGTGGGCATCCAACCTACAATGAGCAGTTCTTC	CASSTPIGGHPTYNEQFF
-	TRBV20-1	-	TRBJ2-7	TGCAGTGCTAGAGGTCTAGCGAGATACGAGCAGTACTTC	CSARGLARYEQYF
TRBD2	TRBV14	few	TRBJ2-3	TGTGCCAGCAGCCAGGCTTGGCCAGCGGGATATCCAGATACGCAGTATTTT	CASSQAWPAGYPDTQYF
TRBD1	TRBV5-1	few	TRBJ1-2	TGCGCCAGCAGCGGGACAGGGGGCGAGACTTATGGCTACACCTTC	CASSGTGGETYGYTF
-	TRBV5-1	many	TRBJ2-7	TGCGCCAGCAGCTTGGTCGGCTTATACGAGCAGTACTTC	CASSLVGLYEQYF
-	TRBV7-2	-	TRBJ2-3	TGTGCCACCCAGCGACAGAGCACAGATACGCAGTATTTT	CATQRQSTDTQYF
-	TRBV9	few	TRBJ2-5	TGTGCCAGCAGCGCAGCCTCGGGAGATTGGGAGACCCAGTACTTC	CASSAASGDWETQYF
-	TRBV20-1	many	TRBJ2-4	TGCAGTGCTAGAGATACTAGACTAGCCAAAAACATTCAGTACTTC	CSARDTRLAKNIQYF
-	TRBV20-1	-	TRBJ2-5	TGCAGTGCTAGAGAGAAGAGTTTAGAGACCCAGTACTTC	CSAREKSLETQYF
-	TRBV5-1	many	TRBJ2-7	TGCGCCAGCAGCTCGGTAGCGGCGATCGAGCAGTACTTC	CASSSVAAIEQYF
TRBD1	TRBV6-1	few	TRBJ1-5	TGTGCCAGCGGGCGGACAGGGGATCATAATCAGCCCCAGCATTTT	CASGRTGDHNQPQHF
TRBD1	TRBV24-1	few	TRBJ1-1	TGTGCCACCAGTGATTCGCGACAGGGACGGAACACTGAAGCTTTCTTT	CATSDSRQGRNTEAFF
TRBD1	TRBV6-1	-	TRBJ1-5	TGTGCCAGCAGACCCGGGACAGGGGGGCAAGGGCCCCAGCATTTT	CASRPGTGGQGPQHF
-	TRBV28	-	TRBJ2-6	TGTGCCAGCAGTCCCGCACGGGCTGGGGCCAACGTCCTGACTTTC	CASSPARAGANVLTF
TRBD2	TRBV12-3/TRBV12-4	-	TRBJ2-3	TGTGCCAGCAGTGCGGGACTAGCGGAATATAAACGACGCACAGATACGCAGTATTTT	CASSAGLAEYKRRTDTQYF
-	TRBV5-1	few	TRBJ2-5	TGCGCCAGCAGCGGGACATCCGAGACCCAGTACTTC	CASSGTSETQYF
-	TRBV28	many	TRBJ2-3	TGTGCCAGCAGTTTGAGTGTTGCGGATACGCAGTATTTT	CASSLSVADTQYF
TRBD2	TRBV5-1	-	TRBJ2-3	TGCGCCAGCAGCTCCGACCTGACTAGCGCCCGCACAGATACGCAGTATTTT	CASSSDLTSARTDTQYF
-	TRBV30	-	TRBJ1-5	TGTGCCTGGGGGACCTCAGGGGGCAATCAGCCCCAGCATTTT	CAWGTSGGNQPQHF
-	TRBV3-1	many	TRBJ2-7	TGTGCCAGCAGCCAAGAGCTCCGGGACCTATACTACGAGCAGTACTTC	CASSQELRDLYYEQYF
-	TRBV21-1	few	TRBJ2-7	TGTGCCAGCAGCACCCCGGGACTAGCGGAAGCCTACGAGCAGTACTTC	CASSTPGLAEAYEQYF